The 15 T cell receptor beta chains reported below all come from one sample, sequenced in a study of STAT5B mutations in CD4+ large granular lymphocyte leukemia. Using immunoSEQ multiplex PCR, the repertoire was profiled, and TCRdb retains in-frame clones only, with some absent. The data hold under 35,000 clones, with around 76% observed a single time. What was sequenced was CD4+ T cells from blood buffy coats. These receptors were collected from a human donor in good health.

This clone was counted a few times. The chain employs TRBV2 and TRBJ1-4; weak D call: TRBD1 (6 bases). From germline, CDR1 is SNHLY and CDR2 FYNNEI. This CDR3 spans 14 amino acids. Trimming removed 6 bases at V and 8 bases at J, with 16 bases between. For the CDR3, the DNA is TGTGCCAGCAGAGCAACAGGGTGGGACGAAAAACTGTTTTTT. It codes for CASRATGWDEKLFF. The full variable domain, completed using reference TRBV2 and TRBJ1-4, is EPEVTQTPSHQVTQMGQEVILRCVPISNHLYFYWYRQILGQKVEFLVSFYNNEISEKSEIFDDQFSVERPDGSNFTLKIRSTKLEDSAMYFCASRATGWDEKLFFGSGTQLSVL.

CDR3 residues: CASGLAGAQETQYF. CDR3 nucleotide sequence: TGCGCCAGCGGACTAGCGGGGGCCCAAGAGACCCAGTACTTC. This chain links TRBV5-1 with TRBJ2-5; 13 bases match TRBD2. Trimming took 7 bases from V and 1 from J; bases not matched to a gene: 1. The CDR3 is 14 amino acids. Per the germline V gene, CDR1 is SGHRS and CDR2 is YFSETQ.

V is TRBV7-9 and J is TRBJ1-2; the D gene is possibly TRBD1 (5 bases). Germline assignment: CDR1 SEHNR and CDR2 FQNEAQ (reference sequence). There are 14 residues in the CDR3. V was shortened by 5 bases and J by 8 bases, with 18 bases between the two germline ends. The CDR3, as DNA: TGTGCCAGCAGCCCCGAGGGGCTGACGGAGGGCTACACCTTC. Protein product: CASSPEGLTEGYTF. Supplemented by reference TRBV7-9 and TRBJ1-2, the full variable domain reads DTGVSQNPRHKITKRGQNVTFRCDPISEHNRLYWYRQTLGQGPEFLTYFQNEAQLEKSRLLSDRFSAERPKGSFSTLEIQRTEQGDSAMYLCASSPEGLTEGYTFGSGTRLTVV.

This clone occurred once. The chain has TRBV5-1 and TRBJ2-7; D unresolved. Germline V gene lookup returns CDR1 SGHRS and CDR2 YFSETQ. The CDR3 consists of 11 residues. The V gene lost 3 bases and the J gene lost 4 bases, with 5 bases spanning the gap. The CDR3 sequence is CASSYGYEQYF. In nucleotides, the CDR3 is TGCGCCAGCAGCTACGGGTACGAGCAGTACTTC.

The chain recombines TRBV18 with TRBJ1-5; D possibly corresponds to TRBD1 (5 bases). Trimming took off 3 bases at V and 2 bases at J, with 11 bases between the two ends. This CDR3 contains 15 residues. The germline V gene has CDR1 KGHSH and CDR2 LQKENI. The CDR3 bases are TGTGCCAGCTCACCTGAGGGGAAAGGCAATCAGCCCCAGCATTTT. Translated, it gives CASSPEGKGNQPQHF.

This chain uses TRBV7-2 with TRBJ1-1; TRBD1 agrees at 7 bases. Germline V gives CDR1 SGHTA, CDR2 FQGNSA. V trimming: 8 bases; J trimming: 0 bases; junction bases outside the gene matches: 3. This CDR3 is 13 amino acids long. CDR3 coding DNA: TGTGCCAGCGGGGGACAGCTGAACACTGAAGCTTTCTTT. Translation: CASGGQLNTEAFF. The full variable domain, with the rest looked up from reference TRBV7-2 and TRBJ1-1, is GAGVSQSPSNKVTEKGKDVELRCDPISGHTALYWYRQSLGQGLEFLIYFQGNSAPDKSGLPSDRFSAERTGGSVSTLTIQRTQQEDSAVYLCASGGQLNTEAFFGQGTRLTVV.

The sample holds one count of this clone. The gene calls are TRBV5-1 and TRBJ2-5; 13 nucleotides agree with TRBD2. The CDR3 runs to 15 residues. Germline values: CDR1 SGHRS, CDR2 YFSETQ. Losses at the gene ends were 5 bases for V and 1 base for J; bases not matched to a gene: 2. CDR3 loop: CASRTSGGLQETQYF. CDR3 DNA sequence: TGCGCCAGCAGGACTAGCGGGGGGCTCCAAGAGACCCAGTACTTC.

This sequence joins TRBV6-5 and TRBJ1-3; possibly TRBD1 for D (6 bases). The CDR3 consists of 16 residues. V dropped 4 bases and J dropped 4 bases, with 17 bases sitting between them. The germline V gene has CDR1 MNHEY and CDR2 SVGAGI. CDR3 protein: CASSSRGGATGNTIYF. The CDR3 DNA sequence: TGTGCCAGCAGTTCCAGAGGGGGGGCGACGGGAAACACCATATATTTT.

The V gene is TRBV11-2, the J gene TRBJ2-7, with a tentative D call TRBD2 (5 bases). Germline assignment: CDR1 SGHAT and CDR2 FQNNGV. CDR3 length: 15 amino acids. With 5 bases removed from V and 7 bases from J, the gap between germline ends came to 21 bases. The CDR3 nucleotides read TGTGCCAGCAGCGCCCTAGCCGTCGGCAGTGGGGAGCAGTACTTC. Amino acids: CASSALAVGSGEQYF.

In its sample, this clone was seen a few times. The V gene is TRBV10-3, the J gene TRBJ2-1; D gene ambiguous. CDR1 ENHRY and CDR2 SYGVKD come from the germline V gene. V shed 7 bases and J shed 2 bases, with 9 bases lying between them. The CDR3 extends over 13 amino acids. The CDR3 nucleotides read TGTGCCATCATGGGCGACCCCTACAATGAGCAGTTCTTC. Its translation is CAIMGDPYNEQFF.

The chain uses TRBV10-1 and TRBJ2-1; possible D gene TRBD1, 5 bases. The CDR3 runs to 14 residues. The germline V gene encodes CDR1 WNHNN and CDR2 SYGVQD (reference sequence). The V and J ends lost 0 bases and 6 bases respectively, with 9 bases between them. CDR3 in amino acids: CASSESGRFNEQFF. The CDR3 region has the DNA TGCGCCAGCAGTGAGTCGGGGCGGTTCAATGAGCAGTTCTTC.

V and J are TRBV2 and TRBJ2-3; unclear D gene. Trimming removed 0 bases from V and 8 bases from J, with 6 bases in between. This CDR3 has 12 amino acids. Germline CDR1 reads SNHLY; CDR2 reads FYNNEI. CDR3: CASSEALVTQYF. Here the CDR3 DNA reads TGTGCCAGCAGTGAAGCGCTAGTTACGCAGTATTTT.

The chain joins TRBV7-9 to TRBJ2-3; 11 positions agree with TRBD2. Trimming removed 4 bases from V and 5 bases from J; junction bases left unmatched: 2. The germline CDR1 and CDR2 sequences are SEHNR and FQNEAQ (reference sequence). The CDR3 extends over 14 amino acids. The CDR3 DNA is TGTGCCAGCAGCTCAGGACTAGCGGGAGATACGCAGTATTTT. Its protein product is CASSSGLAGDTQYF.

The chain has TRBV30 and TRBJ2-7, with 8 bases matching TRBD1. The CDR3 spans 15 residues. The germline gives CDR1 GTSNPN, CDR2 SVGIG (reference sequence). With 4 bases clipped from V and 2 bases from J, the junction kept 10 bases outside the gene matches. The CDR3 loop reads CAWIPQGGTAYEQYF. CDR3 in DNA: TGTGCCTGGATCCCACAGGGGGGAACAGCCTACGAGCAGTACTTC.

This sequence joins TRBV7-2 and TRBJ2-5, with D unresolved. CDR3 length equals 14 residues. CDR1 and CDR2 (germline): SGHTA, FQGNSA. Trimming pared 2 bases from V and 4 bases from J, leaving 11 bases between. CDR3 nucleotides: TGTGCCAGCAGCTTAACACCCGGCGCAGAGACCCAGTACTTC. It yields the protein CASSLTPGAETQYF.